A selection of T cell receptor beta chains follows, all from one sample in a study of early T cells in non-severe SARS-CoV-2 infection. One entry per CDR3 protein, called by TCRdb with MiXCR from the 5' RACE reads. This table has tens of thousands of distinct CDR3 sequences, about 5% appearing once. What was sequenced was whole blood. The receptors derive from an adult who was a healthcare worker with PCR-confirmed SARS-CoV-2 infection or an uninfected control (not recorded which). CDR3s include the opening cysteine and the closing phenylalanine or tryptophan. A D gene is named only where the DNA matches it firmly. Not every row has a clone size; where given, it reads once, few, many or a size class.

clone_size: many
v_call: TRBV4-3
j_call: TRBJ2-1
d_call: TRBD2
cdr3_aa: CASSHQIPGLEVAEQFF
cdr3_nt: TGCGCCAGCAGCCATCAAATTCCGGGACTAGAGGTGGCTGAGCAGTTCTTC

clone_size: medium-sized
v_call: TRBV28
j_call: TRBJ2-6
d_call: NA
cdr3_aa: CASSLGNSGANVLTF
cdr3_nt: TGTGCCAGCAGTTTAGGGAACTCTGGGGCCAACGTCCTGACTTTC

clone_size: many
v_call: TRBV10-3
j_call: TRBJ2-7
d_call: TRBD1
cdr3_aa: CAISDGQGFNEQYF
cdr3_nt: TGTGCCATCAGTGATGGACAGGGGTTTAACGAGCAGTACTTC

clone_size: many
v_call: TRBV7-2
j_call: TRBJ2-2
d_call: NA
cdr3_aa: CASSLGVAANTGELFF
cdr3_nt: TGTGCCAGCAGCTTAGGAGTAGCGGCGAACACCGGGGAGCTGTTTTTT

clone_size: many
v_call: TRBV7-9
j_call: TRBJ1-5
d_call: NA
cdr3_aa: CASSLAHQPQHF
cdr3_nt: TGTGCCAGCAGCTTAGCTCATCAGCCCCAGCATTTT

clone_size: many
v_call: TRBV6-6
j_call: TRBJ2-7
d_call: TRBD2
cdr3_aa: CASSYPGGHEQYF
cdr3_nt: TGTGCCAGCAGTTATCCGGGAGGCCACGAGCAGTACTTC

clone_size: NA
v_call: TRBV12-3/TRBV12-4
j_call: TRBJ2-3
d_call: NA
cdr3_aa: CASSLYSTDTQYF
cdr3_nt: TGTGCCAGCAGTTTATATTCGACAGATACGCAGTATTTT

clone_size: many
v_call: TRBV12-3/TRBV12-4
j_call: TRBJ2-3
d_call: TRBD2
cdr3_aa: CASSLDPSGGAGTDTQYF
cdr3_nt: TGTGCCAGCAGTTTAGACCCTAGCGGGGGGGCTGGGACAGATACGCAGTATTTT

clone_size: many
v_call: TRBV9
j_call: TRBJ2-3
d_call: NA
cdr3_aa: CASSVAGSTDTQYF
cdr3_nt: TGTGCCAGCAGCGTAGCCGGTAGCACAGATACGCAGTATTTT

clone_size: many
v_call: TRBV6-5
j_call: TRBJ2-1
d_call: TRBD2
cdr3_aa: CASSFRAGDNEQFF
cdr3_nt: TGTGCCAGCAGTTTTCGGGCGGGAGACAATGAGCAGTTCTTC

clone_size: many
v_call: TRBV30
j_call: TRBJ2-1
d_call: TRBD2
cdr3_aa: CAWSVLRTSGNEQFF
cdr3_nt: TGTGCCTGGAGTGTACTAAGGACTAGCGGGAATGAGCAGTTCTTC

clone_size: many
v_call: TRBV4-1
j_call: TRBJ1-2
d_call: NA
cdr3_aa: CASSLQGRVGYTF
cdr3_nt: TGCGCCAGCAGCCTCCAAGGCCGTGTTGGCTACACCTTC

clone_size: NA
v_call: TRBV7-3
j_call: TRBJ2-3
d_call: NA
cdr3_aa: CASSPAGGDTQYF
cdr3_nt: TGTGCCAGCAGCCCCGCTGGGGGTGATACGCAGTATTTT

clone_size: many
v_call: TRBV18
j_call: TRBJ1-6
d_call: NA
cdr3_aa: CASSPLGQQNSPLHF
cdr3_nt: TGTGCCAGCTCACCTCTCGGACAGCAAAATTCACCCCTCCACTTT

clone_size: many
v_call: TRBV4-3
j_call: TRBJ1-3
d_call: NA
cdr3_aa: CASSLERGDTIYF
cdr3_nt: TGCGCCAGCAGCCTCGAACGAGGGGACACCATATATTTT

clone_size: NA
v_call: TRBV12-3/TRBV12-4
j_call: TRBJ1-6
d_call: NA
cdr3_aa: CASRETGFNSPLHF
cdr3_nt: TGTGCCAGCAGGGAGACAGGCTTCAATTCACCCCTCCACTTT

clone_size: few
v_call: TRBV29-1
j_call: TRBJ1-1
d_call: TRBD1
cdr3_aa: CSGGTGGAYTEAFF
cdr3_nt: TGCAGCGGTGGGACAGGGGGCGCCTACACTGAAGCTTTCTTT

clone_size: NA
v_call: TRBV5-6
j_call: TRBJ2-2
d_call: NA
cdr3_aa: CASSLFSGPTGELFF
cdr3_nt: TGTGCCAGCAGCTTGTTTTCGGGACCCACCGGGGAGCTGTTTTTT

clone_size: many
v_call: TRBV6-5
j_call: TRBJ2-7
d_call: TRBD2
cdr3_aa: CASRTSGSYEQYF
cdr3_nt: TGTGCCAGCAGGACTAGCGGGAGTTACGAGCAGTACTTC

clone_size: many
v_call: TRBV30
j_call: TRBJ2-3
d_call: TRBD2
cdr3_aa: CAWTPSGRAYTQYF
cdr3_nt: TGTGCCTGGACCCCAAGCGGGAGGGCCTATACGCAGTATTTT

clone_size: few
v_call: TRBV30
j_call: TRBJ2-2
d_call: TRBD1
cdr3_aa: CAWRGDRKNTGELFF
cdr3_nt: TGTGCCTGGAGGGGGGACAGGAAGAACACCGGGGAGCTGTTTTTT

clone_size: many
v_call: TRBV5-1
j_call: TRBJ1-5
d_call: TRBD1
cdr3_aa: CASSLGDSSNQPQHF
cdr3_nt: TGCGCCAGCAGCTTGGGGGACAGTAGCAATCAGCCCCAGCATTTT

clone_size: NA
v_call: TRBV12-3/TRBV12-4
j_call: TRBJ2-7
d_call: TRBD2
cdr3_aa: CASSLGGGVEQYF
cdr3_nt: TGTGCCAGCAGTTTAGGGGGAGGGGTCGAGCAGTACTTC

clone_size: many
v_call: TRBV20-1
j_call: TRBJ2-1
d_call: NA
cdr3_aa: CSAIRGGYNEQFF
cdr3_nt: TGCAGTGCCATCCGGGGCGGGTACAATGAGCAGTTCTTC

clone_size: NA
v_call: TRBV5-1
j_call: TRBJ2-3
d_call: NA
cdr3_aa: CASSLVHSLTDTQYF
cdr3_nt: TGCGCCAGCAGCTTGGTGCACTCGTTAACAGATACGCAGTATTTT

clone_size: many
v_call: TRBV27
j_call: TRBJ2-5
d_call: NA
cdr3_aa: CASSRGGIRETQYF
cdr3_nt: TGTGCCAGCAGCCGAGGCGGGATAAGAGAGACCCAGTACTTC

clone_size: many
v_call: TRBV29-1
j_call: TRBJ2-7
d_call: NA
cdr3_aa: CSVEGGSLYEQYF
cdr3_nt: TGCAGCGTTGAAGGGGGCAGCCTCTACGAGCAGTACTTC

clone_size: many
v_call: TRBV30
j_call: TRBJ1-2
d_call: TRBD1
cdr3_aa: CAWSVIPGQGRTHYGYTF
cdr3_nt: TGTGCCTGGAGTGTAATCCCCGGACAGGGAAGAACCCACTATGGCTACACCTTC

clone_size: many
v_call: TRBV10-3
j_call: TRBJ2-2
d_call: NA
cdr3_aa: CAISARGAPTGELFF
cdr3_nt: TGTGCCATCAGTGCTAGAGGGGCACCGACCGGGGAGCTGTTTTTT

clone_size: many
v_call: TRBV12-3/TRBV12-4
j_call: TRBJ2-1
d_call: TRBD2
cdr3_aa: CASSLRVGLAGGNEQFF
cdr3_nt: TGTGCCAGCAGTTTAAGGGTGGGGCTAGCGGGAGGCAATGAGCAGTTCTTC

clone_size: NA
v_call: TRBV3-1
j_call: TRBJ2-7
d_call: NA
cdr3_aa: CASSRRGSSYEQYF
cdr3_nt: TGTGCCAGCAGCCGACGGGGGAGCTCCTACGAGCAGTACTTC

clone_size: many
v_call: TRBV2
j_call: TRBJ2-3
d_call: NA
cdr3_aa: CASIREASSTDTQYF
cdr3_nt: TGTGCCAGCATAAGGGAGGCTTCTAGCACAGATACGCAGTATTTT

clone_size: many
v_call: TRBV21-1
j_call: TRBJ1-1
d_call: NA
cdr3_aa: CASSPDSSCTEAFF
cdr3_nt: TGTGCCAGCAGCCCAGACAGTTCTTGCACTGAAGCTTTCTTT

clone_size: many
v_call: TRBV12-3/TRBV12-4
j_call: TRBJ2-7
d_call: TRBD1
cdr3_aa: CASSQGTGREQYF
cdr3_nt: TGTGCCAGCAGCCAAGGGACAGGGCGGGAGCAGTACTTC

clone_size: many
v_call: TRBV30
j_call: TRBJ2-7
d_call: NA
cdr3_aa: CAWIAEGGSLRQYF
cdr3_nt: TGTGCCTGGATTGCGGAGGGCGGATCATTACGACAGTACTTC

clone_size: many
v_call: TRBV6-2/TRBV6-3
j_call: TRBJ1-5
d_call: NA
cdr3_aa: CASSSRTVNQPQHF
cdr3_nt: TGTGCCAGCAGTTCACGGACAGTCAATCAGCCCCAGCATTTT

clone_size: many
v_call: TRBV6-2/TRBV6-3
j_call: TRBJ2-5
d_call: NA
cdr3_aa: CASSLREKETQYF
cdr3_nt: TGTGCCAGCAGTCTCCGGGAAAAAGAGACCCAGTACTTC

clone_size: many
v_call: TRBV14
j_call: TRBJ2-1
d_call: NA
cdr3_aa: CASSQGRGSYEQFF
cdr3_nt: TGTGCCAGCAGCCAAGGACGTGGGAGTTATGAGCAGTTCTTC